This T cell receptor beta chain was obtained from a study of cytomegalovirus exposure and HLA in healthy donors. The overall study: Per a later analysis, the 666 first-cohort and 120 validation repertoires shared one platform.

The table came from immunoSEQ multiplex PCR; TCRdb's copy has only in-frame clones and leaves some out. The sample yields under 150,000 clones, around nine tenths seen once. Study-level points and caveats: It was 164 TCR beta chains that were listed as cytomegalovirus-associated.

A word on this clone: Its specificity is unknown.

CDR1 and CDR2 from the germline V gene are SGHTA and FQGTGA. V gave up 5 bases and J gave up 9 bases; unmatched junction bases: 7. The CDR3 totals 13 residues. This TCR was sampled from a man aged 18 to 35 in good health and CMV-seropositive. The chain has TRBV7-3 and TRBJ2-1, with 7 nucleotides matching TRBD2. What was sequenced was PBMCs. In nucleotides, the CDR3 is TGTGCCAGCAGCCCCGGGACTACTCGTGAGCAGTTCTTC. This sequence encodes CASSPGTTREQFF.